A selection of T cell receptor beta chains follows, all from one sample in a study of cytomegalovirus exposure and HLA in healthy donors. TCRdb's table, derived via immunoSEQ multiplex PCR, lists solely in-frame clones and lacks some. The sample has over 35,000 clones, 40% to 60% seen once. The specimen sequenced was PBMCs. These receptors were obtained from a human donor in good health. Both conserved end residues are part of each CDR3. D genes are given only for firm matches. Expanded clones are given a class, and other clones once, few, many or no size at all.

size,D,J,V,DNA,CDR3
.,.,TRBJ1-1,TRBV6-1,TGTGCCAGCAGTAGATCGGGGAGGAACACTGAAGCTTTCTTT,CASSRSGRNTEAFF
once,TRBD1,TRBJ2-5,TRBV7-9,TGTGCCAGCAGCTTTGGGACAGGGGGCCAAGAGACCCAGTACTTC,CASSFGTGGQETQYF
.,.,TRBJ2-3,TRBV9,TGTGCCAGCAGCGTAGATATAGCACGAACAGATACGCAGTATTTT,CASSVDIARTDTQYF
.,.,TRBJ2-5,TRBV7-2,TGTGCCAGCAGCCCCCAGGGTTTGATAGCAGAGACCCAGTACTTC,CASSPQGLIAETQYF
.,.,TRBJ2-1,TRBV28,TGTGCCAGCCGGGTCTCCTACAATGAGCAGTTCTTC,CASRVSYNEQFF
few,TRBD2,TRBJ2-7,TRBV4-1,TGCGCCAGCAGCCCTGGACTAGCCGGATACGAGCAGTACTTC,CASSPGLAGYEQYF
few,.,TRBJ1-6,TRBV21-1,TGTGCCAGCAGCAAAGACGGGACAGGGGGCCAGGTTGGGAATTCACCCCTCCACTTT,CASSKDGTGGQVGNSPLHF
few,TRBD1,TRBJ2-2,TRBV7-9,TGTGCCAGCAGCCCGCGACAGGGGGGGAACACCGGGGAGCTGTTTTTT,CASSPRQGGNTGELFF
.,TRBD1,TRBJ1-2,TRBV6-5,TGTGCCAGCACAGGGGGCGAATATGGCTACACCTTC,CASTGGEYGYTF
.,TRBD2,TRBJ2-5,TRBV29-1,TGCAGCGTTGGACTAGCGGGAGAGACCCAGTACTTC,CSVGLAGETQYF
few,TRBD1,TRBJ2-1,TRBV19,TGTGCCAGTAGTCTGGCAGGGGGCGCCTACAATGAGCAGTTCTTC,CASSLAGGAYNEQFF
once,.,TRBJ2-7,TRBV6-5,TGTGCCAGCAGTCGGGTCGACGAGCAGTACTTC,CASSRVDEQYF
.,.,TRBJ2-7,TRBV27,TGTGCCAGCAGTGACGCGGCCCACGAGCAGTACTTC,CASSDAAHEQYF
.,.,TRBJ1-3,TRBV5-5,TGTGCCAGCAGCCTCCAATCCCCGGGACAAACTGGAAACACCATATATTTT,CASSLQSPGQTGNTIYF
.,TRBD2,TRBJ2-3,TRBV19,TGTGCCAGTAGTAGCGGGAGGGTAAGCACAGATACGCAGTATTTT,CASSSGRVSTDTQYF
few,TRBD1,TRBJ2-7,TRBV5-1,TGCGCCAGCAGCTTGGCCGTAGGACAGGGGGCCTACGAGCAGTACTTC,CASSLAVGQGAYEQYF
.,TRBD1,TRBJ1-1,TRBV30,TGTGCCTGGTCGACATTACAGGGGGAGGCTTTCTTT,CAWSTLQGEAFF
.,TRBD1,TRBJ1-1,TRBV29-1,TGCAGCGTCGACAGGGGGAACACTGAAGCTTTCTTT,CSVDRGNTEAFF